The next 19 T cell receptor beta chains were all read from a single sample in a study of T cell responses to AZD1222 COVID-19 vaccine. Assay used: immunoSEQ multiplex PCR; TCRdb lists only in-frame clones, some missing. The sample has about 150,000 clones; around 90% are singletons. This specimen consisted of peripheral blood, obtained 28 days after the second dose of the MenACWY control vaccine. The receptors were gathered from an adult who received the MenACWY meningococcal vaccine as a control.

J is TRBJ1-4 and V is TRBV19, with 7 bases lining up with TRBD1. This CDR3 is built from 14 residues. The V segment lost 7 bases and the J segment 6 bases; nucleotides outside the gene matches: 8. Germline lookup yields CDR1 LNHDA and CDR2 SQIVND (reference sequence). This CDR3 is CASNGRGRDEKLFF. The CDR3 DNA follows: TGTGCCAGTAACGGAAGGGGGCGAGATGAAAAACTGTTTTTT.

The V gene is TRBV5-8, the J gene TRBJ2-6; D unresolved. The CDR3 length is 15 residues. Germline CDR1 and CDR2: SGHTS and YDEGEE. V was clipped by 2 bases and J by 2 bases, with 8 bases between them. This CDR3 reads CASSLSLPGANVLTF. In DNA form, the CDR3 reads TGTGCCAGCAGCTTAAGTCTTCCTGGGGCCAACGTCCTGACTTTC.

V usage is TRBV18 and J usage is TRBJ1-5; D is ambiguous. The V gene's germline CDR1 is KGHSH and CDR2 LQKENI. Trimming shortened V by 2 bases and J by 1 base, and 9 bases separated the two germline ends. The CDR3 runs to 15 residues. The CDR3, as DNA: TGTGCCAGCTCACCAACGTCCCAGAGCAATCAGCCCCAGCATTTT. As protein: CASSPTSQSNQPQHF.

The chain is built from TRBV5-1 and TRBJ1-1; no firm D call. V was pared by 2 bases and J by 5 bases, with 10 bases between. This CDR3 is built from 13 residues. Germline V gives CDR1 SGHRS, CDR2 YFSETQ. The DNA for the CDR3 is TGCGCCAGCAGCTTCGAGGCCCGGACTGAAGCTTTCTTT. Protein product: CASSFEARTEAFF.

V usage is TRBV11-3 and J usage is TRBJ1-1; TRBD1 might be the D (5 bases). CDR1 is SGHNT and CDR2 is YENEEA in the germline V gene. Trimming took off 8 bases at V and 1 base at J, with 11 bases between the two ends. The CDR3 spans 13 residues. The CDR3 reads CASPREGNTEAFF. For the CDR3, the DNA is TGTGCCAGCCCCAGGGAAGGGAACACTGAAGCTTTCTTT.

The genes are TRBV28 and TRBJ1-1, with D unresolved. CDR3 length: 14 residues. Germline-derived CDR1 and CDR2 are MDHEN and SYDVKM. Trimming shortened V by 5 bases and J by 6 bases, and 16 bases separated the two germline ends. The CDR3 protein is CASSLVKSRPEAFF. In nucleotides, the CDR3 is TGTGCCAGCAGTCTCGTTAAATCTCGTCCTGAAGCTTTCTTT.

This chain joins TRBV11-1 and TRBJ2-6, with D perhaps matching TRBD1 (6 bases). The CDR3 consists of 16 residues. Trimming took off 3 bases at V and 2 bases at J, with 11 bases between the two ends. Germline CDR1 SGHAT, CDR2 FQDESV (reference sequence). The chain's CDR3 is CASSLPRGTGANVLTF. Here the CDR3 DNA reads TGTGCCAGCAGCTTGCCCAGGGGAACTGGGGCCAACGTCCTGACTTTC.

This clone was seen just once. This chain joins TRBV6-6 and TRBJ1-2, with 8 bases fitting TRBD1. The CDR3 is 14 amino acids. Germline-derived CDR1 and CDR2 are MNHNY and SVGAGI (reference sequence). With 5 bases clipped from V and 4 bases from J, the junction kept 6 bases outside the gene matches. CDR3 region: CASSVTGDPYGYTF. For the CDR3, the DNA is TGTGCCAGCAGTGTGACAGGGGACCCCTATGGCTACACCTTC.

The V call is TRBV19, the J call TRBJ1-2; D is perhaps TRBD1 (5 bases). CDR1 is LNHDA and CDR2 is SQIVND in the germline V gene (reference sequence). This CDR3 is 15 amino acids long. Trimming left V 2 bases short and J 3 bases short, with 13 bases between. The CDR3 loop is CASSIHRDSDYGYTF. The CDR3 DNA follows: TGTGCCAGTAGTATACACCGGGACTCCGACTATGGCTACACCTTC.

This sequence joins TRBV4-3 and TRBJ1-4, with a tentative D call TRBD1 (5 bases). This CDR3 region has 16 residues. Germline V gives CDR1 LGHNA, CDR2 YSLEER. Trimming pared 0 bases from V and 5 bases from J, leaving 13 bases between. The chain's CDR3 is CASSQDVETENEKLFF. CDR3 coding DNA: TGCGCCAGCAGCCAAGACGTTGAGACAGAGAATGAAAAACTGTTTTTT.

The chain carries TRBV7-2 and TRBJ2-7; 13 positions match TRBD2. The germline V gene has CDR1 SGHTA and CDR2 FQGNSA. This CDR3 has 19 residues. V was clipped by 5 bases and J by 2 bases; unmatched bases: 15. The CDR3 DNA follows: TGTGCCAGCAGCATCTTACCGGGACTAGCGGGAAGCACCACCTACGAGCAGTACTTC. It specifies CASSILPGLAGSTTYEQYF.

CDR3 sequence reads: CASRPARNTEAFF. The CDR3 DNA reads as TGTGCCAGCAGACCCGCCAGAAACACTGAAGCTTTCTTT. The J gene is TRBJ1-1, the V gene TRBV2; D ambiguous. V lost 6 bases and J lost 2, with 10 bases in between. CDR1 and CDR2 (germline): SNHLY, FYNNEI. The CDR3 loop spans 13 amino acids.

This clone appeared a single time. The chain links TRBV19 to TRBJ2-7; D may be TRBD1 or TRBD2 (5 bases each). The CDR3 is made up of 14 amino acids. The V gene's germline CDR1 is LNHDA and CDR2 SQIVND (reference sequence). Trimming took off 6 bases at V and 2 bases at J, with 14 bases between the two ends. The CDR3 DNA reads TGTGCCAGTAGCGACCGGGACGCCGCCTACGAGCAGTACTTC. The encoded protein is CASSDRDAAYEQYF.

V usage is TRBV2 and J usage is TRBJ2-7; D gene uncertain. The V gene lost 2 bases and the J gene lost 6 bases, with 8 bases spanning the gap. The CDR3 runs 12 residues. Germline values: CDR1 SNHLY, CDR2 FYNNEI. The CDR3 nucleotides are TGTGCCAGCAGTGAAAAGGGTTCCGAGCAGTACTTC. Amino acids: CASSEKGSEQYF.

The genes are TRBV18 and TRBJ1-1, with 9 bases aligning to TRBD1. Per germline, CDR1 KGHSH and CDR2 LQKENI. The CDR3 is 16 amino acids. Trimming at V came to 2 bases and at J to 4 bases, leaving 8 bases not matched to a gene. The CDR3 coding sequence is TGTGCCAGCTCACCATTCGGACAGGGGAGGGGCACTGAAGCTTTCTTT. Protein sequence: CASSPFGQGRGTEAFF.

The gene calls are TRBV3-1 (or the pseudogene TRBV3-2) and TRBJ1-4; TRBD1 might be the D (5 bases). Germline lookup yields CDR1 LGHDT and CDR2 YNNKEL (reference sequence). CDR3 size: 16 residues. Deletions cut 4 bases from V and 0 bases from J, with 12 bases between. The CDR3 is CASSRQGYSTNEKLFF. As DNA, the CDR3 is TGTGCCAGCAGCCGCCAGGGATATTCAACTAATGAAAAACTGTTTTTT.

In its sample, this clone was seen once. The chain has TRBV6-6 and TRBJ1-2, with a tentative D call TRBD1 (6 bases). The CDR3 runs to 16 residues. Trimming shortened V by 4 bases and J by 1 base, and 16 bases separated the two germline ends. Per germline, CDR1 MNHNY and CDR2 SVGAGI (reference sequence). CDR3 in amino acids: CASSSPGATFNYGYTF. The CDR3 nucleotides read TGTGCCAGCAGTTCACCAGGGGCGACCTTTAACTATGGCTACACCTTC.

The chain uses TRBV25-1 and TRBJ1-6, with D uncertain. Germline V gene sequence: CDR1 MGHDK, CDR2 SYGVNS. Deletions cut 1 base from V and 7 bases from J, with 5 bases between. CDR3 length: 13 amino acids. CDR3 amino acids: CASSEFKNSPLHF. In DNA form, the CDR3 reads TGTGCCAGCAGTGAATTCAAGAATTCACCCCTCCACTTT.

About this clone itself: The same CDR3 also results from other DNA sequences found in this sample. V usage is TRBV5-6 and J usage is TRBJ2-5; no reliable D call. The V gene's germline CDR1 is SGHDT and CDR2 YYEEEE. The CDR3 covers 13 residues. The V end lost 3 bases, the J end lost 1 base, and 7 bases lay between the germline ends. CDR3 region: CASSSLGQETQYF. CDR3 in DNA: TGTGCCAGCAGCTCGTTAGGCCAAGAGACCCAGTACTTC.